The T cell receptor (beta chain) described here comes from a study of blood T cell repertoires in COVID-19. As processed by the authors: Cell counts per sample came from amplifying reference gene primers. The repertoire was sequenced with immunoSEQ multiplex PCR; TCRdb's copy has only in-frame clones and lacks some. Clonal size and the V and J genes are those of that table, whereas D and trimming came from the DNA. The table has around 50,000 clones, roughly 90% seen once. The germline V gene has CDR1 MNHEY and CDR2 SVGAGI. The V and J ends lost 8 bases and 3 bases, in that order; junction bases with no gene match: 4. The CDR3 has 13 residues.

This TCR was recovered from a human donor in a cohort sampled during active COVID-19. This chain uses TRBV6-5 with TRBJ1-1, with 9 bases lining up with TRBD1. Sequencing was done on a sample of peripheral blood. In DNA, the CDR3 is TGTGCCAGCTGGGACAGGGCTTACACTGAAGCTTTCTTT. Its protein product is CASWDRAYTEAFF.